This TCR beta chain was recovered during a study of response to subunit inactivated influenza vaccine. Study outcomes and limitations: A suggestion made by the authors is that each seasonal influenza vaccination recruits few new T cells.

Ten or more counts support this clonotype. Its antigen is not identified. TCRdb itself ran the RT-PCR reads through MiXCR, one entry per CDR3 protein. The data show about 800,000 distinct CDR3 sequences, around 20% seen once. Source: PBMCs from blood, taken 5 days after vaccination. The receptor comes from a man aged 45 to 65 who received an inactivated influenza vaccine.

DNA of the CDR3: TGCAGTGCTAGAGTTGGGGCCTCCTACGAGCAGTACTTC. It is translated as CSARVGASYEQYF. The rearrangement links TRBV20-1 to TRBJ2-7, with D possibly matching TRBD1 (5 bases). The germline V gene encodes CDR1 DFQATT and CDR2 SNEGSKA (reference sequence). Trimming took 1 base from V and 0 from J, leaving 7 bases between them. The CDR3 loop spans 13 amino acids.